The rows below give T cell receptor beta chains drawn from one sample of a study of lymphopenia after photon versus proton radiotherapy. Profiled with immunoSEQ multiplex PCR; TCRdb holds only in-frame clones, not every one. The sample lists 37,000 or so clones; about 85% were seen once. Here the sequenced sample was peripheral blood, taken from a patient treated with photon-based radiotherapy. The receptors were sampled from a man in his fifties or sixties with gastric cancer. Both conserved end residues are part of each CDR3. Fields, in order: D gene, clone size, V gene, J gene, CDR3 protein, CDR3 DNA. A D gene is named only where the DNA matches it firmly. Not every row has a clone size; where given, it reads once, few, many or a size class.

NA	NA	TRBV6-5	TRBJ2-6	CASRGSGANVLTF	TGTGCCAGCAGGGGCTCTGGGGCCAACGTCCTGACTTTC
TRBD1	NA	TRBV7-2	TRBJ1-3	CASRDRGFSGNTIYF	TGTGCCAGCAGGGACAGGGGTTTTTCGGGAAACACCATATATTTT
NA	NA	TRBV7-9	TRBJ2-1	CASSPRPGRDEQFF	TGTGCCAGCAGCCCACGTCCAGGGCGCGATGAGCAGTTCTTC
NA	few	TRBV19	TRBJ1-2	CASSSGHTGNYGYTF	TGTGCCAGTAGTTCCGGACACACTGGAAACTATGGCTACACCTTC
TRBD2	NA	TRBV10-3	TRBJ2-1	CAISGSMSAGVRNEQFF	TGTGCCATCAGTGGGTCGATGTCAGCGGGAGTCCGCAATGAGCAGTTCTTC
TRBD1	NA	TRBV14	TRBJ2-5	CASSEWGQGIETQYF	TGTGCCAGCAGCGAATGGGGACAGGGGATAGAGACCCAGTACTTC
TRBD1	few	TRBV5-6	TRBJ1-1	CASRRQGNTEAFF	TGTGCCAGCAGGAGACAGGGGAACACTGAAGCTTTCTTT
NA	NA	TRBV7-9	TRBJ1-3	CASSHRLGSGNTIYF	TGTGCCAGCAGCCACAGGCTTGGGTCTGGAAACACCATATATTTT
NA	few	TRBV9	TRBJ1-2	CASSVDPAGKGAGYTF	TGTGCCAGCAGCGTCGACCCGGCGGGGAAAGGGGCTGGCTACACCTTC
NA	NA	TRBV27	TRBJ2-5	CASSKRQPPYQETQYF	TGTGCCAGCAGTAAAAGACAGCCTCCGTACCAAGAGACCCAGTACTTC
TRBD1	NA	TRBV29-1	TRBJ2-5	CSVEREQGKAQYF	TGCAGCGTTGAACGGGAACAGGGGAAGGCCCAGTACTTC
NA	NA	TRBV10-3	TRBJ1-1	CAIRSNVNTEAFF	TGTGCCATCAGAAGTAATGTGAACACTGAAGCTTTCTTT
NA	once	TRBV18	TRBJ1-1	CASSPGGAEAFF	TGTGCCAGCTCACCGGGAGGGGCTGAAGCTTTCTTT
TRBD1	NA	TRBV9	TRBJ2-1	CASSVARQGGPEQFF	TGTGCCAGCAGCGTAGCAAGACAGGGGGGCCCGGAGCAGTTCTTC
NA	NA	TRBV7-2	TRBJ1-4	CASSKGSDEKLFF	TGTGCCAGCAGTAAGGGGTCTGACGAAAAACTGTTTTTT
TRBD1	NA	TRBV6-5	TRBJ1-1	CASSYSTDRAFF	TGTGCCAGCAGTTACTCGACGGACAGGGCTTTCTTT
NA	NA	TRBV15	TRBJ2-2	CATSRDGNTGELFF	TGTGCCACCAGCAGGGACGGGAACACCGGGGAGCTGTTTTTT
TRBD1	NA	TRBV28	TRBJ1-2	CASIRDRGNYGYTF	TGTGCCAGCATTAGGGACAGGGGTAACTATGGCTACACCTTC
NA	NA	TRBV28	TRBJ2-1	CASSLARDLNMKFF	TGTGCCAGCAGTTTAGCCCGGGACCTTAATATGAAGTTCTTC
NA	NA	TRBV30	TRBJ2-7	CAWSAQDEQYF	TGTGCCTGGAGTGCCCAGGACGAGCAGTACTTC
NA	NA	TRBV30	TRBJ1-2	CAWSLGINYGYTF	TGTGCCTGGAGCCTCGGGATTAACTATGGCTACACCTTC